This paragraph reports one T cell receptor beta chain. Its antigen is currently unknown. J was trimmed by 8 bases and V by 9 bases; bases with no gene match: 1. This CDR3 comprises 12 residues. Germline values: CDR1 LNHDA, CDR2 SQIVND (reference sequence). The data originate from a study of prognosis after radiotherapy for stage I lung cancer. Regarding the study as a whole: Patients with and without metastases reportedly differed in TRBV and TRBJ gene usage frequencies.

Researchers used two-round multiplex PCR to amplify TCR beta CDR3 starting from genomic DNA. Each TRBV and TRBJ gene had its own primer in the first PCR round. TCRdb used MiXCR to reprocess the multiplex PCR reads, holding one entry per CDR3 protein. The sample records 9,000 to 13,000 distinct CDR3 sequences, roughly 50% being singletons. Sequenced here: PBMCs, sampled before or after stereotactic body radiation therapy (not recorded which). The source is a donor at least 50 years old with non-small cell lung cancer. The chain couples TRBV19 to TRBJ1-6; 10 nucleotides line up with TRBD1. The DNA of the CDR3 is TGTGCCAGCGGGACAGGGGATTCACCCCTCCACTTT. This sequence encodes CASGTGDSPLHF.